This TCR beta chain was obtained from a study of vaccination and CD4 T cells after COVID-19. Germline V gives CDR1 SGHVS, CDR2 FQNEAQ. J lost 3 bases, V lost 1 base, and 7 bases had no gene match. The CDR3 runs to 17 residues. As for treatment: roughly 10-day PBMC culture with coronavirus spike peptide pools or control peptides (ViraFEST assay). In its sample, this clonotype was seen a few times. As yet, its antigen is unknown. The Oncomine TCR Beta short-read assay was applied to DNA of cultured CD4+ T cells. TCRdb itself ran the PCR reads through MiXCR, one entry per CDR3 protein. Seen here are about 9,600 distinct CDR3 sequences, 26% observed once, and the top ten hold 40% to 55%.

This TCR came from a human donor who received a COVID-19 vaccine. The chain carries TRBV7-8 and TRBJ2-3; 10 nucleotides align to TRBD2. Sequencing was performed on CD4+ T cells from blood, cultured in vitro, taken before SARS-CoV-2 vaccination. The CDR3 loop is CASSLVIAGGGTDTQYF. Written as DNA, the CDR3 is TGTGCCAGCAGCTTAGTGATAGCGGGGGGTGGAACAGATACGCAGTATTTT.